Reported below is one TCR beta chain. This specimen belongs to a study of blood T cell repertoires in COVID-19. The data were produced by immunoSEQ multiplex PCR, yet TCRdb's version contains in-frame clones alone and is incomplete. The repertoire has roughly 60,000 clones, 84% of them found once; the top ten carry roughly 15%. Material: peripheral blood. The receptor was derived from a man in his fifties or sixties with COVID-19, enrolled during active disease.

CDR3 nucleotides: TGCGCCAGCAGCTTGGGGGCGACGGTAGGAAACACCATATATTTT. Translation gives CASSLGATVGNTIYF. The chain recombines TRBV5-1 with TRBJ1-3, with unresolved D. CDR3 length: 15 residues. Trimming took 0 bases from V and 4 from J, leaving 11 bases between them. The V gene's germline CDR1 is SGHRS and CDR2 YFSETQ.